This T cell receptor (beta chain) was documented in a study of cytomegalovirus exposure and HLA in healthy donors. In its sample, this clone was seen a few times. Its matching antigen is unknown. Study-wide findings and caveats: Both high specificity and high sensitivity reportedly marked the classifier's diagnosis of cytomegalovirus status. Later analysis demonstrated an association between a missense DCLRE1C variant and TCR beta V- and J-gene trimming.

The PCR had 60 Vbeta and 13 Jbeta primers. The assay was immunoSEQ multiplex PCR, and TCRdb's table has in-frame clones only and misses some. The sample lists about 200,000 clones; 83% were seen once. Trimming cost V 4 bases and J 1 base, with 10 bases left between them. This CDR3 comprises 14 residues. From germline, CDR1 is MNHNS and CDR2 SASEGT. The chain links TRBV6-1 to TRBJ1-1; TRBD1 might be the D (5 bases). This sequence originates from a girl under 18 in good health and CMV-seronegative. The sample consisted of PBMCs. CDR3 protein: CASSAQGPNTEAFF. CDR3 sequence (DNA): TGTGCCAGCAGTGCGCAGGGCCCGAACACTGAAGCTTTCTTT.